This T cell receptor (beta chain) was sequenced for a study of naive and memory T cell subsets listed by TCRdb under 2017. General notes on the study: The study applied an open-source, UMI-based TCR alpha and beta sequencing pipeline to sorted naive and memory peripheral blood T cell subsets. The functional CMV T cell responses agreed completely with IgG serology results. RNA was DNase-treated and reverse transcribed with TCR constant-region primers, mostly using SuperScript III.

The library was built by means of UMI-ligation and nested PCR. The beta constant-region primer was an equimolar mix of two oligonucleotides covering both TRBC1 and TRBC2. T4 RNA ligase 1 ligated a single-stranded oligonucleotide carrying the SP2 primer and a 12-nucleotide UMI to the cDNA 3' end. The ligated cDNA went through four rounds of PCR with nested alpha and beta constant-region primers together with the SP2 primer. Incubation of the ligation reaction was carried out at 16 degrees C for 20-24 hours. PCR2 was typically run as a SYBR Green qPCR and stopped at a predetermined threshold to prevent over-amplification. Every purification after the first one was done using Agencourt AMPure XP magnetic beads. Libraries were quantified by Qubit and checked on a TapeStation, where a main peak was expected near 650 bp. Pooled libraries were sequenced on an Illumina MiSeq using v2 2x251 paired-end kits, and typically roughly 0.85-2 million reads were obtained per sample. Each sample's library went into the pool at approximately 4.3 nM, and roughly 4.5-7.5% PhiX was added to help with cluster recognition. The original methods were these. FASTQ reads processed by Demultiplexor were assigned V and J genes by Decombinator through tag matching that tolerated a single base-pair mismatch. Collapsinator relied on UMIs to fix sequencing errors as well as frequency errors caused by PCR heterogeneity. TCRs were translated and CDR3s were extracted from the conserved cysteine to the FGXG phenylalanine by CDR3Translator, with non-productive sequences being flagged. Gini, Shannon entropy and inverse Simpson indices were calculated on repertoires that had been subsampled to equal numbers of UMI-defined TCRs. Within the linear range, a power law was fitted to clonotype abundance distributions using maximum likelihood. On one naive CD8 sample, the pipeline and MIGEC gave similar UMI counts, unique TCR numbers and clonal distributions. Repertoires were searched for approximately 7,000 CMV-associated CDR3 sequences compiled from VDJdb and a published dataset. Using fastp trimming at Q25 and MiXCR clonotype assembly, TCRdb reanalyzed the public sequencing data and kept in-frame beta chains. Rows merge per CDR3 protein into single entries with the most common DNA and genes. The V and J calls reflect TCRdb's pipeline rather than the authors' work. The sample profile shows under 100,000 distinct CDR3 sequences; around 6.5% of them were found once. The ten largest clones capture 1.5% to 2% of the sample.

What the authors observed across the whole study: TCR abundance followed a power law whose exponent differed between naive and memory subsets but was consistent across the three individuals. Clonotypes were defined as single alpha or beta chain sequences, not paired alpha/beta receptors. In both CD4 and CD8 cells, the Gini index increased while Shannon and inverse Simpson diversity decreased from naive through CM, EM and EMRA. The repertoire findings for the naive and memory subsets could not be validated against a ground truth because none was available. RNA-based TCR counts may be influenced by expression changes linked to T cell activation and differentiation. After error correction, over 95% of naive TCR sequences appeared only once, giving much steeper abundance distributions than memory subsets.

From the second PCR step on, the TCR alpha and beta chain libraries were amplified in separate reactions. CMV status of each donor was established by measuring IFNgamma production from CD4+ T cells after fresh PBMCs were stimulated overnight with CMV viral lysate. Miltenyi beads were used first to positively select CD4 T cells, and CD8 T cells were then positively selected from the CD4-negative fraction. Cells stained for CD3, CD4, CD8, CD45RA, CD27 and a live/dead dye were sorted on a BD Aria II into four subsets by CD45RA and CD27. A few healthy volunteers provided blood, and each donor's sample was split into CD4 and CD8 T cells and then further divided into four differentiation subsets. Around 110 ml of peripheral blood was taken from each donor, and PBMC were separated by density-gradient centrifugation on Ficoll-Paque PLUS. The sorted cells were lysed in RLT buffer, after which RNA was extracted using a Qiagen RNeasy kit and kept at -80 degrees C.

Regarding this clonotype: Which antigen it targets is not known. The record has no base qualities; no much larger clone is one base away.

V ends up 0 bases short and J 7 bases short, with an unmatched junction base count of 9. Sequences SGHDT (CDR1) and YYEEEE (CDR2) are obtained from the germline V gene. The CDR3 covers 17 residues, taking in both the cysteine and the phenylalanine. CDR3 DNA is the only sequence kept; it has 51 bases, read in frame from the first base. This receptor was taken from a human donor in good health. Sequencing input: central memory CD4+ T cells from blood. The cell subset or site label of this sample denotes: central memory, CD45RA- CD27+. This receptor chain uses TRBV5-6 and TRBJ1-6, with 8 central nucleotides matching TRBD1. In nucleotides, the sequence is TGTGCCAGCAGCTTGGGGGCCGGGACAGGAGGCAATTCACCCCTCCACTTT. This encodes CASSLGAGTGGNSPLHF. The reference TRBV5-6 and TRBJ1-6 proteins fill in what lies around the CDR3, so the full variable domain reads DAGVTQSPTHLIKTRGQQVTLRCSPKSGHDTVSWYQQALGQGPQFIFQYYEEEERQRGNFPDRFSGHQFPNYSSELNVNALLLGDSALYLCASSLGAGTGGNSPLHFGNGTRLTVT.